This TCR beta chain was sequenced in a study of blood T cells in healthy people across ages. Each individual donor underwent a draw of about 11 milliliters of peripheral blood. For the second PCR, which ran for about 7 to 11 cycles, a sample-barcoded 5' primer and a J-beta primer mix were used. A single record per CDR3 protein comes from TCRdb applying MiXCR to the 5' RACE reads. The sample comprises 550,000 to 700,000 distinct CDR3 sequences, roughly 28% of which are singletons, and approximately 18% rests with the top ten. There are many counts of this clonotype. The TCR sequence derives from a woman aged 70-85 years in good health. The material sequenced was blood.

The CDR3 coding sequence is TGCGCCAGCAGCGTCGGACCGGCGGGTTACAATGAGCAGTTCTTC. Translating gives CASSVGPAGYNEQFF. The rearrangement uses TRBV5-1 and TRBJ2-1, with D tentatively TRBD2 (5 bases). There are 15 residues in the CDR3. CDR1 is SGHRS and CDR2 is YFSETQ in the germline V gene. Trimming pared 4 bases from V and 4 bases from J, leaving 15 bases between.